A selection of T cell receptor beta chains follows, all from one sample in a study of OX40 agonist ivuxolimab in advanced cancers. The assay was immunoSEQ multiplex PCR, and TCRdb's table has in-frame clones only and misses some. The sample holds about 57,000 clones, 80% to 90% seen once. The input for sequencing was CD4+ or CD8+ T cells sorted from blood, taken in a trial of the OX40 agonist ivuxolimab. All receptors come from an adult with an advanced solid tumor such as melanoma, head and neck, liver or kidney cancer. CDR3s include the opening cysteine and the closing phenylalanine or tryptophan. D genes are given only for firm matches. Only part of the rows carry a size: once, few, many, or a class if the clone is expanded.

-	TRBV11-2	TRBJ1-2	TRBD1	CASSTQYRGNYGYTF	TGTGCCAGCAGCACACAGTACAGGGGGAACTATGGCTACACCTTC
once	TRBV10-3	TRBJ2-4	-	CAISEWEDIQYF	TGTGCCATCAGTGAATGGGAAGACATTCAGTACTTC
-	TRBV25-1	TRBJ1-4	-	CASSGMGAIGEKLFF	TGTGCCAGCAGTGGGATGGGAGCCATTGGTGAAAAACTGTTTTTT
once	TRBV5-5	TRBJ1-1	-	CASSPKRDTGTEAFF	TGTGCCAGCAGCCCCAAACGGGACACCGGCACTGAAGCTTTCTTT
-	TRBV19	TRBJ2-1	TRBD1	CASSIRSGGSIIEQFF	TGTGCCAGTAGTATAAGGTCAGGGGGTTCGATCATTGAGCAGTTCTTC
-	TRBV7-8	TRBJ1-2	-	CASSLEQEPVYGYTF	TGTGCCAGCAGCTTAGAACAGGAGCCGGTCTATGGCTACACCTTC
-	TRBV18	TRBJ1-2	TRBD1	CASSPDRSDGYTF	TGTGCCAGCTCACCGGACAGGAGCGATGGCTACACCTTC
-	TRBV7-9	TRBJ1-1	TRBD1	CASSLIGGQGNTEAFF	TGTGCCAGCAGCCTGATAGGGGGACAGGGGAACACTGAAGCTTTCTTT
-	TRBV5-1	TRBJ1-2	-	CASSLGGVLGYTF	TGCGCCAGCAGCTTGGGAGGGGTTCTTGGCTACACCTTC
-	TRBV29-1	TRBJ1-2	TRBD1	CSVEADREANYGYTF	TGCAGCGTTGAAGCCGACAGGGAGGCGAACTATGGCTACACCTTC
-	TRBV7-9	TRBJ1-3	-	CASSLDYRVFGNTIYF	TGTGCCAGCAGCTTAGACTACAGGGTCTTTGGAAACACCATATATTTT
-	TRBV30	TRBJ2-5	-	CAWSVRVYETQYF	TGTGCCTGGAGTGTACGTGTCTACGAGACCCAGTACTTC
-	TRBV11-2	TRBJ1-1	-	CASSMLQTEAFF	TGTGCCAGCAGCATGCTTCAGACTGAAGCTTTCTTT
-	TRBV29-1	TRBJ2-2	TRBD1	CSVKMYGTGNTGELFF	TGCAGCGTTAAAATGTACGGGACAGGGAACACCGGGGAGCTGTTTTTT
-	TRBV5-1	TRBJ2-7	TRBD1	CASSLDSDRGSYEQYF	TGCGCCAGCAGCTTGGATTCAGACAGGGGATCCTACGAGCAGTACTTC
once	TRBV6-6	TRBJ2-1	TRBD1	CASRSGTGGVNEQFF	TGTGCCAGCAGGTCCGGGACAGGGGGCGTCAATGAGCAGTTCTTC
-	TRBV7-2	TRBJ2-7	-	CASSLDLISLEQYF	TGTGCCAGCAGCTTGGATCTCATCTCTCTTGAGCAGTACTTC
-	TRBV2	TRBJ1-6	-	CASTFLGGNSPLHF	TGTGCCAGCACATTTCTGGGGGGTAATTCACCCCTCCACTTT
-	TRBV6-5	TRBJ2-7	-	CASSSDRGPSYEQYF	TGTGCCAGCAGTTCAGACCGAGGCCCCTCCTACGAGCAGTACTTC
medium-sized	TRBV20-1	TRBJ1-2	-	CRAGGYTF	TGCAGGGCGGGTGGCTACACCTTC
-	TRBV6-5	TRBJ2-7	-	CASSYRSSYEQYF	TGTGCCAGCAGTTATCGGTCCAGCTACGAGCAGTACTTC
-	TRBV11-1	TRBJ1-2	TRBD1	CASSSWTGEGGYTF	TGTGCCAGCAGCTCCTGGACAGGGGAAGGTGGCTACACCTTC
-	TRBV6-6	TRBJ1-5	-	CASSYTPGAGQPQHF	TGTGCCAGCAGTTACACCCCGGGGGCCGGGCAGCCCCAGCATTTT
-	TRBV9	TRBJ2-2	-	CASSVAPLGGELFF	TGTGCCAGCAGCGTAGCGCCTTTGGGCGGGGAGCTGTTTTTT
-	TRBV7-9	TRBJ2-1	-	CASSFVGNNEQFF	TGTGCCAGCAGCTTTGTAGGAAACAATGAGCAGTTCTTC
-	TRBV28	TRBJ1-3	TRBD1	CASSLRGQGGNTIYF	TGTGCCAGCAGTTTAAGGGGACAGGGGGGGAACACCATATATTTT
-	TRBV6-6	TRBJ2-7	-	CASTPSGSRFYEQYF	TGTGCCAGCACCCCCTCAGGGAGCCGATTCTACGAGCAGTACTTC
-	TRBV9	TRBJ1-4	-	CASRKGLTNEKLFF	TGTGCCAGCAGGAAGGGGTTGACTAATGAAAAACTGTTTTTT
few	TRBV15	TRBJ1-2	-	CATSSGSFDYTF	TGTGCCACCAGCAGTGGATCCTTCGACTACACCTTC
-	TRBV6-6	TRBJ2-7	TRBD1	CASSYSGQRPTYEQYF	TGTGCCAGCAGTTACTCGGGACAGCGGCCTACCTACGAGCAGTACTTC
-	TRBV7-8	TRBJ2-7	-	CASSLGVGQNYEQYF	TGTGCCAGCAGCTTAGGTGTTGGACAGAACTACGAGCAGTACTTC
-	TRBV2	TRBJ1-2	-	CASSEAGEANYGYTF	TGTGCCAGCAGTGAAGCAGGGGAAGCTAACTATGGCTACACCTTC
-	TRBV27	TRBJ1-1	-	CASSLSGTPENTEAFF	TGTGCCAGCAGTTTATCCGGGACACCTGAGAACACTGAAGCTTTCTTT
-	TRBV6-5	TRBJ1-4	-	CASSSPGTTREKLFF	TGTGCCAGCAGTTCCCCAGGGACCACTCGAGAAAAACTGTTTTTT
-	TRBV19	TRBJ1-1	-	CAILGREGKMNTEAFF	TGTGCCATCCTAGGTCGCGAAGGAAAAATGAACACTGAAGCTTTCTTT
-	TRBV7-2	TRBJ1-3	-	CASSLGTPGNTIYF	TGTGCCAGCAGCTTAGGGACACCTGGAAACACCATATATTTT
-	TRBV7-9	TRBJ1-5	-	CASSLGGGGQPQHF	TGTGCCAGCAGCTTAGGAGGGGGAGGACAGCCCCAGCATTTT
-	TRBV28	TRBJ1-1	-	CASSLGLTAFF	TGTGCCAGCAGTCTTGGGCTGACGGCTTTCTTT
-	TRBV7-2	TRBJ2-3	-	CASSPRGEDTQYF	TGTGCCAGCAGCCCAAGGGGGGAAGATACGCAGTATTTT
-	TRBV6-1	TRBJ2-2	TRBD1	CASGNRGVNTGELFF	TGTGCCAGCGGAAACAGGGGAGTGAACACCGGGGAGCTGTTTTTT
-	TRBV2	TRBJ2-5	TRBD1	CASSESLTGGDLETQYF	TGTGCCAGCAGTGAAAGCTTAACAGGGGGCGATTTAGAGACCCAGTACTTC